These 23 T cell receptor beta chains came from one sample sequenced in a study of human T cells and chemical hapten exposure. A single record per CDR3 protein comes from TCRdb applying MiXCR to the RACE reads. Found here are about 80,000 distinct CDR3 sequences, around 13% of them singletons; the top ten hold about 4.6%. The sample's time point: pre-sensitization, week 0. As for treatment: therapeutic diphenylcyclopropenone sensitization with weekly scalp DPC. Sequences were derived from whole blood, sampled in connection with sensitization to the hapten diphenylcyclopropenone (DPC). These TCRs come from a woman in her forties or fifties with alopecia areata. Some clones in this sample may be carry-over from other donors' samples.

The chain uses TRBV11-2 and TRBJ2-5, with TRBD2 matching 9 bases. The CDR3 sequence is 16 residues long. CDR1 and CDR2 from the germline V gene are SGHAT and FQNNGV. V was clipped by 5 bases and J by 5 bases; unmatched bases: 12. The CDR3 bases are TGTGCCAGCAGCGCGGGAGGGCGAGGAGTAGGGGAGACCCAGTACTTC. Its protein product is CASSAGGRGVGETQYF.

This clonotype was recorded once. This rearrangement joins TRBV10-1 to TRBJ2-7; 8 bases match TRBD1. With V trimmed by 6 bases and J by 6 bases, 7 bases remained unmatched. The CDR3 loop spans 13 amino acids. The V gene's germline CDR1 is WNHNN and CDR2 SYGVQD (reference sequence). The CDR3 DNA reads TGCGCCAGCAGCCCTCCCGGGACAGGCGAGCAGTACTTC. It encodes CASSPPGTGEQYF.

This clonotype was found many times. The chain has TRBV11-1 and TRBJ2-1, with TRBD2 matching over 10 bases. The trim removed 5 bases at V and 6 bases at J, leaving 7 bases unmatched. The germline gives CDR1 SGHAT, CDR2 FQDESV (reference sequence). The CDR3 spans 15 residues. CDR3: CASSQSGRASNEQFF. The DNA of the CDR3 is TGTGCCAGCAGCCAGAGCGGGAGGGCCTCCAATGAGCAGTTCTTC.

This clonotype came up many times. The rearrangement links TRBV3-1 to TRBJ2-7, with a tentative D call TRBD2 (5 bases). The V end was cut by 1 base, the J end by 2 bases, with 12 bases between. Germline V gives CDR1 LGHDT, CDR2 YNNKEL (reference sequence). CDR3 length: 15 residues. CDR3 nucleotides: TGTGCCAGCAGCCAAGGCGGAGGATTTACCTACGAGCAGTACTTC. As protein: CASSQGGGFTYEQYF.

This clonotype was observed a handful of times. The CDR3, as DNA: TGTGCCAGCTCATGGGCCGCGGGGCCCTACGAGCAGTACTTC. Residues: CASSWAAGPYEQYF. The chain recombines TRBV18 with TRBJ2-7; possible D gene TRBD2, 6 bases. This CDR3 has 14 residues. Trimming took 5 bases from V and 2 from J, leaving 13 bases between them. The germline CDR1 and CDR2 sequences are KGHSH and LQKENI. Full variable domain (rest looked up from reference TRBV18 and TRBJ2-7): NAGVMQNPRHLVRRRGQEARLRCSPMKGHSHVYWYRQLPEEGLKFMVYLQKENIIDESGMPKERFSAEFPKEGPSILRIQQVVRGDSAAYFCASSWAAGPYEQYFGPGTRLTVT.

CDR3 in DNA: TGCAGCGTTGAAGCGGAGGCAGGGGGCAAGGATTACAATGAGCAGTTCTTC. Translated: CSVEAEAGGKDYNEQFF. This chain uses TRBV29-1 with TRBJ2-1, with 8 bases that match TRBD1. Germline CDR1 SQVTM, CDR2 ANQGSEA. V lost 1 base, J lost 4 bases, and 12 bases stayed unmatched. The CDR3 is 17 residues long.

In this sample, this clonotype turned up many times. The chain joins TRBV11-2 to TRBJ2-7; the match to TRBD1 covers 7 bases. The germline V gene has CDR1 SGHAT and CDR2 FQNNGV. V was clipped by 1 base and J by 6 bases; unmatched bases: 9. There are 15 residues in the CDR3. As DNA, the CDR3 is TGTGCCAGCAGCTTAGTCGGGACAGTGCAAGGCGAGCAGTACTTC. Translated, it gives CASSLVGTVQGEQYF.

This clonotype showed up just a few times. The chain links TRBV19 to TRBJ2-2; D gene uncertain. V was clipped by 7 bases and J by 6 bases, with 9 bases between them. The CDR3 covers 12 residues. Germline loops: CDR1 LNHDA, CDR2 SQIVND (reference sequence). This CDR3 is CASTWAAGELFF. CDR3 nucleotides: TGTGCCAGTACTTGGGCCGCCGGGGAGCTGTTTTTT. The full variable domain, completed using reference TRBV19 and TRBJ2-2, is DGGITQSPKYLFRKEGQNVTLSCEQNLNHDAMYWYRQDPGQGLRLIYYSQIVNDFQKGDIAEGYSVSREKKESFPLTVTSAQKNPTAFYLCASTWAAGELFFGEGSRLTVL.

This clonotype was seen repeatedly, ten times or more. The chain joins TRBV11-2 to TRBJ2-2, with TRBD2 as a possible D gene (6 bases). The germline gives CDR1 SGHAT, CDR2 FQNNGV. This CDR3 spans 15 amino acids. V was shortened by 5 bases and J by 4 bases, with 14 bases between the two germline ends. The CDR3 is CASSPERAFTGELFF. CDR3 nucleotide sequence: TGTGCCAGCAGCCCCGAGCGGGCGTTCACCGGGGAGCTGTTTTTT.

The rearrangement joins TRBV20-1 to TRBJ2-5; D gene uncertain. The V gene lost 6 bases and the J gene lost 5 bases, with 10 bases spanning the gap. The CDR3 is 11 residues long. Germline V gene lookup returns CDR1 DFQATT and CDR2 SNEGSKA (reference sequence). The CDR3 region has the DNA TGCAGTGCAGAGTTCAGGGAGACCCAGTACTTC. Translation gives CSAEFRETQYF.

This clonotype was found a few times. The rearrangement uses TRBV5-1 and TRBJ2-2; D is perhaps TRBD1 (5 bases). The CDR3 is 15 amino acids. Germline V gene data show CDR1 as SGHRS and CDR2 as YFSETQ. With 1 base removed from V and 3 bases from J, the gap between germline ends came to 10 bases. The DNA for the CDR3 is TGCGCCAGCAGCTTGTCGGCCAGGGACACCGGGGAGCTGTTTTTT. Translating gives CASSLSARDTGELFF.

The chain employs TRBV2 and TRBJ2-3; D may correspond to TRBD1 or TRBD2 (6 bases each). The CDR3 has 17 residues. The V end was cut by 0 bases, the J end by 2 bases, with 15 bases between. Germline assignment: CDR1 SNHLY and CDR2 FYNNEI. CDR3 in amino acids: CASSEALGGRDTDTQYF. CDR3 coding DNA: TGTGCCAGCAGTGAAGCGCTTGGGGGGCGGGACACAGATACGCAGTATTTT.

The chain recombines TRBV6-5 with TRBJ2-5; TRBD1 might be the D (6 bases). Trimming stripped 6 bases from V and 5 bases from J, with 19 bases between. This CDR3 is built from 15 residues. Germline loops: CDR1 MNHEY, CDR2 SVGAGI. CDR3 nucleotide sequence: TGTGCCAGCAGCCGCTTTGGGGGCGCGGTGGAGACCCAGTACTTC. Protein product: CASSRFGGAVETQYF.

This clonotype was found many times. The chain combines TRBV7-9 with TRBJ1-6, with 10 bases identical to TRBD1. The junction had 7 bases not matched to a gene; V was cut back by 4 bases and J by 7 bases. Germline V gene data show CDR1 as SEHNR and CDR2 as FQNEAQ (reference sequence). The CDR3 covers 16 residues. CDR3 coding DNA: TGTGCCAGCAGCTCCTACGGACAGGGGGACAATTCACCCCTCCACTTT. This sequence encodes CASSSYGQGDNSPLHF.

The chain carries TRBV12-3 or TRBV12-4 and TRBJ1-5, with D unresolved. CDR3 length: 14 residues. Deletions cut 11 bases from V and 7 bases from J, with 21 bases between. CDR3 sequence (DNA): TGTGCCTCCTCAGTTGGAGGGAACAAACAGCCCCAGCATTTT. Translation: CASSVGGNKQPQHF.

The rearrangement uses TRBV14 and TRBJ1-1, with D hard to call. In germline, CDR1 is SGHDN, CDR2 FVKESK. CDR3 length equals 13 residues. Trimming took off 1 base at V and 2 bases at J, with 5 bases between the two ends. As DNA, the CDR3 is TGTGCCAGCAGCCAAGCGGGCAACACTGAAGCTTTCTTT. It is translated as CASSQAGNTEAFF. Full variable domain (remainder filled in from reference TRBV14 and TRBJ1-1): EAGVTQFPSHSVIEKGQTVTLRCDPISGHDNLYWYRRVMGKEIKFLLHFVKESKQDESGMPNNRFLAERTGGTYSTLKVQPAELEDSGVYFCASSQAGNTEAFFGQGTRLTVV.

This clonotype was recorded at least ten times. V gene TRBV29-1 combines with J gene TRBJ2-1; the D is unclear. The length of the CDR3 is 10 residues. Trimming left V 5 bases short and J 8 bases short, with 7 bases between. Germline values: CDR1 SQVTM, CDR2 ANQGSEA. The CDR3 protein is CSVNPDEQFF. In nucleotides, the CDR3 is TGCAGCGTTAATCCTGATGAGCAGTTCTTC.

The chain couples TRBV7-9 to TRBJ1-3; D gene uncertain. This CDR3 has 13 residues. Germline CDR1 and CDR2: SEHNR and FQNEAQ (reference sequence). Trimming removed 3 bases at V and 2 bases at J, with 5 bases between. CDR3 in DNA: TGTGCCAGCAGCTTCCCTGCTGGAAACACCATATATTTT. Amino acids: CASSFPAGNTIYF.

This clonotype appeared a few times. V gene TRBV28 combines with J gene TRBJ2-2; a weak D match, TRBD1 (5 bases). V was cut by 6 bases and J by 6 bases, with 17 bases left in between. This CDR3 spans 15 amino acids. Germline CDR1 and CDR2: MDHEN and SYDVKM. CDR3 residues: CASRPPRREAGELFF. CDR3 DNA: TGTGCCAGCAGACCGCCACGCAGGGAAGCCGGGGAGCTGTTTTTT.

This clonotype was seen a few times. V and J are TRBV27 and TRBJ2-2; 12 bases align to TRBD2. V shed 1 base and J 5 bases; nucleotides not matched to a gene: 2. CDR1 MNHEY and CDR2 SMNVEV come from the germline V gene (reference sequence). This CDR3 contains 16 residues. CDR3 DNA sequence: TGTGCCAGCAGTTTATTCGGGACTAGCGGGACCGGGGAGCTGTTTTTT. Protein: CASSLFGTSGTGELFF.

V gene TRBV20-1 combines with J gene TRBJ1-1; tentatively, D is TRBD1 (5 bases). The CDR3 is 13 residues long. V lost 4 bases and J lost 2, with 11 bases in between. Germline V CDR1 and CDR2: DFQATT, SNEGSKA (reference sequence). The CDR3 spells CSANGGANTEAFF. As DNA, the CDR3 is TGCAGTGCTAATGGTGGGGCCAACACTGAAGCTTTCTTT.

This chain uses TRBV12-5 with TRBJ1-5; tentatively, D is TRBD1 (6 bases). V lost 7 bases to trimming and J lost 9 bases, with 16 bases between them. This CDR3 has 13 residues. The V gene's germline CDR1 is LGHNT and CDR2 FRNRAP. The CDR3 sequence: CASDRDLSWPQHF. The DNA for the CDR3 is TGTGCTAGTGACAGGGACCTTTCGTGGCCCCAGCATTTT.

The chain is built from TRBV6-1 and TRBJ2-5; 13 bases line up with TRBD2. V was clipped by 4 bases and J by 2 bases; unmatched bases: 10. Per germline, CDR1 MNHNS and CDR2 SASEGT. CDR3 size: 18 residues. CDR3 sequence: CASSGSAPGLAGQETQYF. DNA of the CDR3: TGTGCCAGCAGTGGTAGCGCCCCGGGACTAGCGGGGCAAGAGACCCAGTACTTC.